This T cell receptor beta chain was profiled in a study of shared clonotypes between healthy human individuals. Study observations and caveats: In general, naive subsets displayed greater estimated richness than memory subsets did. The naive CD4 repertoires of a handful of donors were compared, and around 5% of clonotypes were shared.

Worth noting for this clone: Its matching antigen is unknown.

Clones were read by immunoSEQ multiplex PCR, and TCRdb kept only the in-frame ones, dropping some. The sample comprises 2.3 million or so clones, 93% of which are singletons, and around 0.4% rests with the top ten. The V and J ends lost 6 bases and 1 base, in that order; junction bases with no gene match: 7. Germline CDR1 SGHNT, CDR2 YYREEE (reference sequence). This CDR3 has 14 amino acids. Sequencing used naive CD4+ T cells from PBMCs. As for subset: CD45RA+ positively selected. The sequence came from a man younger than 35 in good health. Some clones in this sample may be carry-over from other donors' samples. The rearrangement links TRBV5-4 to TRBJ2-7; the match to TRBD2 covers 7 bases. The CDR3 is CASTPAGGSYEQYF. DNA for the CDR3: TGTGCCAGCACCCCGGCCGGGGGGTCCTACGAGCAGTACTTC.